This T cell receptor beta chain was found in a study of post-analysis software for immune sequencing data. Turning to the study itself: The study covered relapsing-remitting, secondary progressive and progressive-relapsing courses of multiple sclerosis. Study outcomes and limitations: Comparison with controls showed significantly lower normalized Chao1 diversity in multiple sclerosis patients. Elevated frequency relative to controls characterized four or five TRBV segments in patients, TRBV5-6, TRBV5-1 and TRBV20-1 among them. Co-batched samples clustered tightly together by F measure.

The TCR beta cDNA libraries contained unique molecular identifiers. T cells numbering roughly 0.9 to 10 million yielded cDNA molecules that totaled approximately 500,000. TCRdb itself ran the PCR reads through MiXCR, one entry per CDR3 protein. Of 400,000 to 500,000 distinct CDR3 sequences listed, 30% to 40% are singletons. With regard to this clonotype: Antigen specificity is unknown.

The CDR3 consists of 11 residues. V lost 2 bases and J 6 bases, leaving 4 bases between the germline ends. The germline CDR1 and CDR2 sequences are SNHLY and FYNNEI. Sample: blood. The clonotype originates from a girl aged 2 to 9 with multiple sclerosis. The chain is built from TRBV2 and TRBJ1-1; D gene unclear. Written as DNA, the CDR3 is TGTGCCAGCAGTGAATCCCCTGAAGCTTTCTTT. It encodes CASSESPEAFF.